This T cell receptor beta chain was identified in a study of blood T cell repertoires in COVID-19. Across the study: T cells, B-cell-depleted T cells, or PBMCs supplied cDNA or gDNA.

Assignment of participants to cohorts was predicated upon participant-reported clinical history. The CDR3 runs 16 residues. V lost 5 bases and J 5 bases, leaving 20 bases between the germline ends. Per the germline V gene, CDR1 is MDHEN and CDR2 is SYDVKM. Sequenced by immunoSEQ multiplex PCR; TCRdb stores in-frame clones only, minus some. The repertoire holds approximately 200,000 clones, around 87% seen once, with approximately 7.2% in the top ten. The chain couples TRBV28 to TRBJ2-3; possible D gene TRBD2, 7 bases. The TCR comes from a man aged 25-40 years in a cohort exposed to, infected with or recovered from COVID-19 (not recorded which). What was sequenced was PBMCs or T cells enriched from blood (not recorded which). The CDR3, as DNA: TGTGCCAGCAGTCCCGTTTGGAACAGGGAGGGAGATACGCAGTATTTT. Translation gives CASSPVWNREGDTQYF.